These 7 T cell receptor beta chains originate from one sample sequenced in a study of T cells in localized non-small cell lung cancer (dated by TCRdb to about 2020). The library was produced with the immunoSEQ multiplex PCR assay. Imported from immuneACCESS, the table was reduced by TCRdb to in-frame sequences with V and J called. These copies leave out some clones; in studies compared against another copy, an unresolved V gene accounts for under half, and the cause of the remainder is not known. Counted in this sample were fewer than 4,500 clones; approximately 20% of them appeared once. The ten largest clonotypes hold under 7.5% of the sample. Specimen: lung tumor tissue, collected before any cancer treatment. The receptors were gathered from a man aged 18-49 years with stage II lung adenocarcinoma.

Judged by abundance, this clone is medium-sized. V and J are TRBV11-3 and TRBJ2-5, with D unresolved. This CDR3 has 15 amino acids. The ends were cut back, 2 bases at V and 5 bases at J, with 15 bases in the middle. Germline V gene data show CDR1 as SGHNT and CDR2 as YENEEA. In nucleotides, the CDR3 is TGTGCCAGCAGCTTATTGGGAAGTGTGGGGGAGACCCAGTACTTC. Its translation is CASSLLGSVGETQYF.

This clone has more than one count but fewer than ten. The V and J genes are TRBV6-8 and TRBJ1-1; D may be TRBD1 (6 bases). Per germline, CDR1 MNHGY and CDR2 SAAAGT. V was trimmed by 8 bases and J by 5 bases, leaving 12 bases between them. CDR3 length: 12 amino acids. CDR3 DNA: TGTGCCAGCGCGGGGGGGCAGACTGAAGCTTTCTTT. Its protein is CASAGGQTEAFF.

J is TRBJ2-2 and V is TRBV19; TRBD1 or TRBD2 may be the D gene (6 bases each). V lost 10 bases and J lost 0, with 18 bases in between. Per germline, CDR1 LNHDA and CDR2 SQIVND (reference sequence). The CDR3 length is 16 residues. The CDR3 protein is CATQFWGAANTGELFF. CDR3 coding DNA: TGTGCCACTCAATTTTGGGGGGCTGCGAACACCGGGGAGCTGTTTTTT.

This clone was counted a few times. This rearrangement joins TRBV9 to TRBJ1-6; the D gene is possibly TRBD1 (6 bases). The CDR3 has 17 amino acids. Germline V CDR1 and CDR2: SGDLS, YYNGEE. Trimming stripped 4 bases from V and 7 bases from J, with 21 bases between. For the CDR3, the DNA is TGTGCCAGCAGCCCGCCCCGGGGGGCTCGAGACAATTCACCCCTCCACTTT. It codes for CASSPPRGARDNSPLHF.

The chain couples TRBV10-2 to TRBJ2-3; 14 bases line up with TRBD2. Trimming removed 10 bases from V and 5 bases from J; junction bases left unmatched: 8. The CDR3 covers 15 residues. CDR1 is WSHSY and CDR2 is SAAADI in the germline V gene. DNA of the CDR3: TGCGCCATTCGGACTAGCGGGGGGCCTGGAGATACGCAGTATTTT. This gives the protein CAIRTSGGPGDTQYF.

V and J are TRBV5-1 and TRBJ1-1, with D tentatively TRBD1 (6 bases). Trimming took off 4 bases at V and 1 base at J, with 11 bases between the two ends. The CDR3 is 14 residues long. In germline, CDR1 is SGHRS, CDR2 YFSETQ. CDR3 protein: CASSVQTGNTEAFF. The CDR3 nucleotides are TGCGCCAGCAGCGTACAGACAGGGAACACTGAAGCTTTCTTT.

The gene calls are TRBV9 and TRBJ1-1; D is uncertain. Trimming shortened V by 5 bases and J by 6 bases, and 11 bases separated the two germline ends. The germline CDR1 and CDR2 sequences are SGDLS and YYNGEE. The CDR3 has 12 amino acids. As DNA, the CDR3 is TGTGCCAGCAGGGTGACGGTTGCTGAAGCTTTCTTT. Residues: CASRVTVAEAFF.